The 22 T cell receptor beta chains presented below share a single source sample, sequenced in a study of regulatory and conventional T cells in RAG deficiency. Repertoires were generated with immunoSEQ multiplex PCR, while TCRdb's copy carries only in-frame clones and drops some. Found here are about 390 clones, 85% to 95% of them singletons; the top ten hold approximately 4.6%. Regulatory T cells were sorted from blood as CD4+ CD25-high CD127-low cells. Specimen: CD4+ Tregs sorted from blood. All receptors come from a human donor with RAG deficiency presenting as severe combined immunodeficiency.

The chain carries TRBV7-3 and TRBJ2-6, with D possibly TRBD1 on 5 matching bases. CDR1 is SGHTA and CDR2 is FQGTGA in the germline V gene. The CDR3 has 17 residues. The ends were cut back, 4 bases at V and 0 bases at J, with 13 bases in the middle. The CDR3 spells CASSSMGLFSGANVLTF. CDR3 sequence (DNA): TGTGCCAGCAGCTCAATGGGGCTGTTCTCTGGGGCCAACGTCCTGACTTTC.

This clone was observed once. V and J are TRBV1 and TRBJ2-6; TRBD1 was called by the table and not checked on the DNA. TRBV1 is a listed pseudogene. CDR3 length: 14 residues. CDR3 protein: CTSSAQSRANVLTF. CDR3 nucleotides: TGCACCAGCAGTGCACAAAGTCGGGCCAACGTCCTGACTTTC.

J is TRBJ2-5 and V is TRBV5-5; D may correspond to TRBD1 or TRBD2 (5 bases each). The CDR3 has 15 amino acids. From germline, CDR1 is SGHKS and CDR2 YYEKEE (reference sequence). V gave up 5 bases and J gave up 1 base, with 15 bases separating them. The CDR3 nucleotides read TGTGCCAGCAGTACGAACCGGGACCGCCAAGAGACCCAGTACTTC. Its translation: CASSTNRDRQETQYF.

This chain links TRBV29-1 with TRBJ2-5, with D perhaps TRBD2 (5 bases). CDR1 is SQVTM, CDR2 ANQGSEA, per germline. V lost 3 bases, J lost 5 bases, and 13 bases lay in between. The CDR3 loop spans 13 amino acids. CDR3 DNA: TGCAGCGTTGAGAACCTCAGGAGGGAGACCCAGTACTTC. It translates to CSVENLRRETQYF.

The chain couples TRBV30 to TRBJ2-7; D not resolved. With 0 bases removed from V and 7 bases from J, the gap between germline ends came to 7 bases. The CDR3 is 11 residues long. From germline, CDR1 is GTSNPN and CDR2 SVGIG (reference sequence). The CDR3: CAWSVLKEQYF. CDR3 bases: TGTGCCTGGAGTGTACTTAAGGAGCAGTACTTC.

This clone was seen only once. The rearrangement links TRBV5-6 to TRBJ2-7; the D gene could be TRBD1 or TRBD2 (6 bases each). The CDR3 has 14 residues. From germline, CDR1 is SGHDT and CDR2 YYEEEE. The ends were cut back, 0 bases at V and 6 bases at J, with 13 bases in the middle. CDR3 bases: TGTGCCAGCAGCTTGGTATACAGGGAGGTCGAGCAGTACTTC. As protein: CASSLVYREVEQYF.

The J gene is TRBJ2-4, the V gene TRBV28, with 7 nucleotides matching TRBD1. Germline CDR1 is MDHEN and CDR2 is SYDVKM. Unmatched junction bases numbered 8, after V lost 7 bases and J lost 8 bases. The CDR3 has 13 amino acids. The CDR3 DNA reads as TGTGCCAGCAACCCGAGCAGGGGGTACATTCAGTACTTC. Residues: CASNPSRGYIQYF.

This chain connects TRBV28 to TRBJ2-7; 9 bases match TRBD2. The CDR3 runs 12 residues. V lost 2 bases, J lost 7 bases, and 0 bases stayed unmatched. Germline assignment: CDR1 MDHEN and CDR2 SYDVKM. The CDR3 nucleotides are TGTGCCAGCAGTTTACTAGCGGGAGAGCAGTACTTC. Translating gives CASSLLAGEQYF.

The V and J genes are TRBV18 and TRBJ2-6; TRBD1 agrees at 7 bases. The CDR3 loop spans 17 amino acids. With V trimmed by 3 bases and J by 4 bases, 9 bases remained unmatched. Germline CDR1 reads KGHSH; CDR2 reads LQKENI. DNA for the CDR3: TGTGCCAGCTCACCCCGGACAGGACGATTGGGGGCCAACGTCCTGACTTTC. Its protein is CASSPRTGRLGANVLTF.

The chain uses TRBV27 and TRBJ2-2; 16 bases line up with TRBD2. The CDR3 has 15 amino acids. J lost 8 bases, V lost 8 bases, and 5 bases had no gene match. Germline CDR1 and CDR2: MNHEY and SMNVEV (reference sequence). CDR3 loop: CASGGTSGREGELFF. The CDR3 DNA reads TGTGCCAGCGGAGGGACTAGCGGGAGGGAGGGGGAGCTGTTTTTT.

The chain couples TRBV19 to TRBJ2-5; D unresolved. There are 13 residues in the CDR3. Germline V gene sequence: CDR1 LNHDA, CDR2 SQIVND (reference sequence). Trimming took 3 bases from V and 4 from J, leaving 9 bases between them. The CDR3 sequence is CASSMGVPETQYF. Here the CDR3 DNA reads TGTGCCAGTAGTATGGGTGTTCCAGAGACCCAGTACTTC.

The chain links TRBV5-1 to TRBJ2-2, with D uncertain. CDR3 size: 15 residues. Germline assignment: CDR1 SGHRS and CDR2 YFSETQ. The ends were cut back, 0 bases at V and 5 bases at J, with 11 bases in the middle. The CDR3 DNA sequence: TGCGCCAGCAGCTTGGTAGGCAGTAGGACCGGGGAGCTGTTTTTT. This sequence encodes CASSLVGSRTGELFF.

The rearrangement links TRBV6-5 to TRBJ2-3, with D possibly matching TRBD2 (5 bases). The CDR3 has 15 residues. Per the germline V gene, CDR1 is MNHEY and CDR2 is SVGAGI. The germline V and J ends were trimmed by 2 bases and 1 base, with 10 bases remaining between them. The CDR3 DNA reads TGTGCCAGCAGTTACGGGAGAGAGGGCACAGATACGCAGTATTTT. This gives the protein CASSYGREGTDTQYF.

This CDR3 is CASSWTGSNSPLHF. CDR3 coding DNA: TGTGCCAGCAGTTGGACAGGGTCGAATTCACCCCTCCACTTT. This chain uses TRBV27 with TRBJ1-6, with 8 bases lining up with TRBD1. With V trimmed by 4 bases and J by 7 bases, 3 bases remained unmatched. This CDR3 spans 14 amino acids. Germline V gene data show CDR1 as MNHEY and CDR2 as SMNVEV (reference sequence).

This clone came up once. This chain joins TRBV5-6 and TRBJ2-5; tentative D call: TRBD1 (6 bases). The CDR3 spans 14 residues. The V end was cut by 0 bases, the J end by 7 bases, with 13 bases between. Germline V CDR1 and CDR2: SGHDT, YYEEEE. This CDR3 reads CASSLERGIRTQYF. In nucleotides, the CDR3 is TGTGCCAGCAGCTTGGAAAGGGGGATCAGGACCCAGTACTTC.

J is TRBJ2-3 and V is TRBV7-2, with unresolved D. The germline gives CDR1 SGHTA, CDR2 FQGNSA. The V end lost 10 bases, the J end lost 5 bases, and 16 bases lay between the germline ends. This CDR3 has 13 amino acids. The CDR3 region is CAINKGQRDTQYF. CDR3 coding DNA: TGTGCCATCAACAAAGGGCAGAGAGATACGCAGTATTTT.

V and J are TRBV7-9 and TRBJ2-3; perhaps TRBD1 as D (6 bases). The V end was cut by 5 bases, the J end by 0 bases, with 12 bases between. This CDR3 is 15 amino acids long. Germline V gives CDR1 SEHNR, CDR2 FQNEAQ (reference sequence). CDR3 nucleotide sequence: TGTGCCAGCAGCCACAGGGAGCCTAGCACAGATACGCAGTATTTT. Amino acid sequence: CASSHREPSTDTQYF.

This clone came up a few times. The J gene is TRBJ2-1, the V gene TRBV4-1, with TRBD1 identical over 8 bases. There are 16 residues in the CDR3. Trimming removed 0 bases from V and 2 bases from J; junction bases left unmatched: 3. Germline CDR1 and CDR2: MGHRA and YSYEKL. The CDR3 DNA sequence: TGCGCCAGCAGCCAAGACGACAGGGGCGCCTACAATGAGCAGTTCTTC. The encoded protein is CASSQDDRGAYNEQFF.

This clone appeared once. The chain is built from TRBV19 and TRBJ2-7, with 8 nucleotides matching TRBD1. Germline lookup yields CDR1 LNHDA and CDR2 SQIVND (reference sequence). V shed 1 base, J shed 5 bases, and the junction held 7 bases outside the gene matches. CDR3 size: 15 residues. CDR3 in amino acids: CASSIAGGFENEQYF. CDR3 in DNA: TGTGCCAGTAGTATAGCAGGGGGCTTCGAAAACGAGCAGTACTTC.

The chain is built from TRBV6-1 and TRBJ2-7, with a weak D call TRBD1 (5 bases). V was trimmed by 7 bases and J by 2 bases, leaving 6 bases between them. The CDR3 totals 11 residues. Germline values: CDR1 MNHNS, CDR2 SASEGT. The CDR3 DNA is TGTGCCAGCATGGGGCCCTACGAGCAGTACTTC. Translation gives CASMGPYEQYF.

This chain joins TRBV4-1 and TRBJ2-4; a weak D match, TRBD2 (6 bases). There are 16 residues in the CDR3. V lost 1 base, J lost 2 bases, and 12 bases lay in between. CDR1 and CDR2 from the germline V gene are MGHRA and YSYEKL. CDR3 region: CASSQAPGLTKNIQYF. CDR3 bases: TGCGCCAGCAGCCAAGCCCCGGGACTGACCAAAAACATTCAGTACTTC.

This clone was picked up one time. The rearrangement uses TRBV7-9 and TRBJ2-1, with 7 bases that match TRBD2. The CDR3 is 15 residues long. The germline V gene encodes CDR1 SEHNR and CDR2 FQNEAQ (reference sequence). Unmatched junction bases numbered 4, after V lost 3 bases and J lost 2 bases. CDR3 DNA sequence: TGTGCCAGCAGCTTCTGGGCGGGAGCCTACAATGAGCAGTTCTTC. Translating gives CASSFWAGAYNEQFF.